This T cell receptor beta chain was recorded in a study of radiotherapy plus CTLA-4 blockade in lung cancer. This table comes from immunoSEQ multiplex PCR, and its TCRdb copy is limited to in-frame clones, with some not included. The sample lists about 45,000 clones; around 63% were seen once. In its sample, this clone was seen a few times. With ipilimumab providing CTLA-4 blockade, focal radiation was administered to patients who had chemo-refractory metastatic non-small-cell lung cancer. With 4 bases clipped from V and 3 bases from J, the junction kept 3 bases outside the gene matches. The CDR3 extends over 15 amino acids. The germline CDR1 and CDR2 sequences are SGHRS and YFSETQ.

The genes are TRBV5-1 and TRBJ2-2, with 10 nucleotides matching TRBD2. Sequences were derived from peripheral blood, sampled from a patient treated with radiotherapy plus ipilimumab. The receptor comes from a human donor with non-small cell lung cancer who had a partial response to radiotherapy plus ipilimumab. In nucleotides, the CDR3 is TGCGCCAGCAGCAGGGGGACTAGCGACACCGGGGAGCTGTTTTTT. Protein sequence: CASSRGTSDTGELFF.